This note documents a single TCR beta chain sequence. Its target is unknown. This sample is drawn from a study of response to subunit inactivated influenza vaccine. Study-wide points: Authors proposed each seasonal influenza vaccination draws in few new T cells.

TCRdb passed the RT-PCR reads through MiXCR, listing each CDR3 protein once. The sample carries approximately 500,000 distinct CDR3 sequences, under 15% recorded once. Trimming shortened V by 3 bases and J by 0 bases, and 15 bases separated the two germline ends. Germline lookup yields CDR1 MDHEN and CDR2 SYDVKM. The CDR3 has 16 residues. The rearrangement joins TRBV28 to TRBJ2-7; possible D gene TRBD2, 5 bases. The specimen was PBMCs from blood, collected 35 to 45 days after vaccination. The receptor's source is a man in his fifties or sixties who received an inactivated influenza vaccine. The CDR3 is CASSFVLGSSSYEQYF. CDR3 DNA sequence: TGTGCCAGCAGTTTCGTACTAGGTTCTAGCTCCTACGAGCAGTACTTC.